This T cell receptor beta chain appears in the sequencing data of a study of somatic mutations in cytotoxic T cells in rheumatoid arthritis. Original handling: Some patient CD8+ clones were larger than 1%, and these rarely matched published virus-specific TCRB sequences. The repertoire was sequenced with immunoSEQ multiplex PCR; TCRdb's copy has only in-frame clones and lacks some. V, J and clone size derive from that table, while D and trimming were established from the DNA sequence. The sample holds approximately 12,000 clones; about four fifths are singletons and the top ten take around a fifth. Findings and caveats of the study: Antigen specificity of the expanded CD8+ clones was not determined.

Between the trimmed V and J ends, which lost 5 bases and 6 bases, there was a span of 5 bases. There are 11 residues in the CDR3. The germline gives CDR1 SGHAT, CDR2 FQNNGV. Remarks on this clone: Its antigen is currently unknown.

The chain uses TRBV11-2 and TRBJ2-1; the D is unclear. This receptor was identified in an adult with rheumatoid arthritis. Sequencing was carried out using CD8+ T cells sorted from blood. For the CDR3, the DNA is TGTGCCAGCAGCATTAGCAATGAGCAGTTCTTC. Its translation: CASSISNEQFF.